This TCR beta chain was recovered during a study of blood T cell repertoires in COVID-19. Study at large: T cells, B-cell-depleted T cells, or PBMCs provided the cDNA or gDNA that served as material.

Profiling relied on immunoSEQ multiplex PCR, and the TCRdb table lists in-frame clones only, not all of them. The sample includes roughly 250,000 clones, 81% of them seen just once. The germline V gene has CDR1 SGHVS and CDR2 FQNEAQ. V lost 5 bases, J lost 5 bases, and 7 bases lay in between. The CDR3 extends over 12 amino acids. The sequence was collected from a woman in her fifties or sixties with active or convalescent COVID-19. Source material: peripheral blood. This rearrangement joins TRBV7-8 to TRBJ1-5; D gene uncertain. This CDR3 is CASSDPDQPQHF. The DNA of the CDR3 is TGTGCCAGCAGCGATCCGGATCAGCCCCAGCATTTT.